The clone carrying this T cell receptor (beta chain) has just a few counts. Profiled with immunoSEQ multiplex PCR; TCRdb holds only in-frame clones, not every one. The sample holds roughly 330,000 clones, around 87% seen once. The data are from a study of cytomegalovirus exposure and HLA in healthy donors. The receptor comes from a woman aged 25 to 39 in good health and CMV-seropositive. The sequenced material came from PBMCs.

CDR3 loop: CASSLAGGNYGYTF. In DNA, the CDR3 is TGTGCCAGCAGCTTAGCAGGGGGCAACTATGGCTACACCTTC. The chain couples TRBV13 to TRBJ1-2, with 8 bases fitting TRBD1. Trimming at V came to 1 base and at J to 2 bases, leaving 0 bases not matched to a gene. This CDR3 region has 14 residues. Germline V lookup: CDR1 PRHDT, CDR2 FYEKMQ (reference sequence).